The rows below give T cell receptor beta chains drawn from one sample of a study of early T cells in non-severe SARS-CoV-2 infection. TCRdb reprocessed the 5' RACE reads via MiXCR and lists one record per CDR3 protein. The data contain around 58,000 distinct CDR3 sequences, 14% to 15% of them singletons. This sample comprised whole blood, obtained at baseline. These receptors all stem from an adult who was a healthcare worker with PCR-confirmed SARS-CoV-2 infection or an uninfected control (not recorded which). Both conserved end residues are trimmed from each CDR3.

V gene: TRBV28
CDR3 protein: ASTSTMGRSNSYEQY

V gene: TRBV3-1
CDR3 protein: ASSRGRDYGYT

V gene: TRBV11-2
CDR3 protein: ASSLRLAGTLYNEQF

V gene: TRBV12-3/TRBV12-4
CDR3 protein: ASSPRTGVSSYEQY

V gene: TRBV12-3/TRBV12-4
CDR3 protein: ASSQGVGNTGELF

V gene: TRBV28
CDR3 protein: ASSRLGGAGHQPQH

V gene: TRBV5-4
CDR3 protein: ASSRAGATDTEAF

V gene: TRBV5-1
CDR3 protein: ASSLGPGLAANEQF

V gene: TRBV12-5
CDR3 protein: ASGIWTPRTNEKLF

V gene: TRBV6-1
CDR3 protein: VSSEAFASGFTDTQY

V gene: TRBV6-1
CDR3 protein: ASRPGQGNSPLH

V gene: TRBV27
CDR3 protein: ASSLISGGNNEQF

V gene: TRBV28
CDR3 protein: ASSPPLATRESWEIQY

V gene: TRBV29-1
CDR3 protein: SVRGTGNTIY

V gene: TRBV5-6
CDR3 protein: ASSWDRGRLEQY

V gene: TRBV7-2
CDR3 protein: ASSRRTSGSGELF

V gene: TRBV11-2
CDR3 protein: ASSRWDRRYEQY

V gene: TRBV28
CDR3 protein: ASSPRARPGYT

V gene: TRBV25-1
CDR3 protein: ASTPSGRSGYEQY

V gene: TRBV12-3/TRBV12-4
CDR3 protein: ASSATGMNTEAF

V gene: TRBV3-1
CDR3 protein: ASSQATQTGPYT

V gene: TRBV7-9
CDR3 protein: ASKGEGLRGETEQY

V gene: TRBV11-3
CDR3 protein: ASSPGLAGGPRNNEQF

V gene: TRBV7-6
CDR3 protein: ASSLAHPGARHNEQF

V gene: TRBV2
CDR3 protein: ASSEVPRTGANVLT

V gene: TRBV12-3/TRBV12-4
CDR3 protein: ASRGPPLGEQY

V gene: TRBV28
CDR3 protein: ASWTRTVPYGYT

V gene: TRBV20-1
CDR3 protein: SASTGTGGQPQH

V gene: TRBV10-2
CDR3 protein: ASITERGTDTQY

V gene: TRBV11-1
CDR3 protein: ASSSWSESSYEQY

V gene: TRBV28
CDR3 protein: ASSPHPGNSGNTIY

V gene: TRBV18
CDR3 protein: ASSPGDVYNSPLH

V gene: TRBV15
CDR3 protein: ATSRESGGEAF

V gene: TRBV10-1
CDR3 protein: ASSEGSYNEQF

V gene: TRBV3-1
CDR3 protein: ASSQEWAGRGGGYT

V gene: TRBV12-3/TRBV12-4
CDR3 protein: ASSLDSLGNTEAF

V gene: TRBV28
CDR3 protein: ASLPGRPTDTQY

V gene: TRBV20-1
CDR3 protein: SARVQGSVTYEQY

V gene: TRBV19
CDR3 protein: ASSLAVTYGYT

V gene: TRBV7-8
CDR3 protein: ASSLAYNEQF

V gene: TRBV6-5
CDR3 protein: ASSPGIGYGYT

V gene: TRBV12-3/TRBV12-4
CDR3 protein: ASSQSYGYT

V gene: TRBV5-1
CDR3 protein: ASSLAGLDPF